This T cell receptor (beta chain) derives from a study of T cell responses to AZD1222 COVID-19 vaccine. Using immunoSEQ multiplex PCR, the repertoire was profiled, and TCRdb retains in-frame clones only, with some absent. The table shows roughly 67,000 clones, with approximately 80% occurring only once. Concerning this clone: Its antigen remains unknown.

The study, taken as a whole, reports: In all cases, repertoires were sampled only after the peak T cell response.

Germline V gene lookup returns CDR1 LNHDA and CDR2 SQIVND (reference sequence). Trimming removed 6 bases from V and 7 bases from J, with 18 bases in between. CDR3 length equals 14 residues. The sample here was peripheral blood, taken on day 0 of AZD1222 vaccination. This clonotype was sampled from an adult in good health. The chain uses TRBV19 and TRBJ1-2; the D gene is possibly TRBD1 (5 bases). CDR3 nucleotides: TGTGCCAGTAGCCAAACAGGTAGTCGATTTGGCTACACCTTC. The encoded protein is CASSQTGSRFGYTF.